This T cell receptor (beta chain) was documented in a study of cytomegalovirus exposure and HLA in healthy donors. General study points: Cytomegalovirus-associated status was assigned to about 180 TCR beta chains.

Germline loops: CDR1 MNHNY, CDR2 SVGAGI (reference sequence). V gave up 5 bases and J gave up 3 bases; unmatched junction bases: 7. This CDR3 is built from 14 residues. The PCR made use of 60 Vbeta and 13 Jbeta primers. The data were produced by immunoSEQ multiplex PCR, yet TCRdb's version contains in-frame clones alone and is incomplete. The repertoire holds around 99,000 clones, with 77% as singletons. Of note for this clone: Its matching antigen is unknown.

The source material was PBMCs. The receptor was derived from a male donor in good health and CMV-seronegative. The chain employs TRBV6-6 and TRBJ2-7, with 7 bases fitting TRBD2. The CDR3 is CASSLRGVLYEQYF. The CDR3 DNA is TGTGCCAGCAGTCTTCGGGGGGTGCTCTACGAGCAGTACTTC.